This T cell receptor beta chain was recorded in a study of early T cells in non-severe SARS-CoV-2 infection (dated by TCRdb to about 2021). At the level of the whole study: Because TCR sequencing relied on bulk RNA taken from unsorted whole blood, pairing of alpha and beta chains was not possible.

Trimming takes 7 bases from V and 7 bases from J, and the germline ends sit 10 bases apart. The CDR1 and CDR2 encoded by the germline V gene are MDHEN and SYDVKM. Inclusive of the bounding cysteine and phenylalanine, the CDR3 is 11 residues long. The read is trimmed to its CDR3 DNA, 33 bases read in frame from base 1. The method was 5' RACE. The listed sequencing device is NextSeq 500. Unique molecular identifiers were attached to individual cDNA molecules in the TCR library protocol so that sequencing error and PCR bias could be corrected. TCR alpha and beta chains were both sequenced, and the abundances of alpha and beta sequences in each sample were closely correlated with each other. Under the source paper's analysis protocol: Decombinator V4 was used to annotate TCR sequences for V gene, J gene and CDR3. TCRs were defined as expanded if a significant change between any two time points was detected under a Poisson model with p below 0.0001. TCR abundances were normalised to the total number of TCRs sequenced per sample and were expressed as counts per million. TRAV1-2 paired with TRAJ12, TRAJ20 or TRAJ33 defined MAIT TCRs, while TRAV10 paired with TRAJ18 defined iNKT TCRs. VDJdb, accessed 1 November 2021, was searched for CMV, EBV and SARS-CoV-2 annotated TCRs, with TCRs annotated for multiple antigens excluded. TCRdb took the public reads, trimmed them with fastp at Q25, ran MiXCR for clone calling and kept in-frame beta chains. Entries are consolidated by CDR3 protein sequence, retaining the most common genes and DNA. TCRdb's processing, not the authors', yielded these V and J calls. The sample contains more than 65,000 distinct CDR3 sequences, 4.6% of them found a single time. Under 4% of the sample comes from the top ten.

Results and caveats for the whole study, not just this receptor: Matching against VDJdb was skewed toward anti-spike CD8 responses, likely underestimated virus-specific expansions, and missed private and CD4 specificities.

The study was a case-control design nested within a healthcare worker cohort in London, UK, with weekly nasopharyngeal swab PCR tests and blood sampling. Healthcare workers were enrolled in the week of the UK lockdown, from 23 to 31 March 2020, and were followed every week for up to roughly 16 weeks. Comments on this clonotype: The antigen it binds to is not known. There are no base qualities to consult, and no much larger clone falls within one base.

The sequences come from whole blood, collected at baseline. The chain links TRBV28 with TRBJ1-1, with the identity of the D gene unclear. The TCR sequence derives from an adult who was a healthcare worker with PCR-confirmed SARS-CoV-2 infection or an uninfected control (not recorded which). The donor label of this sample is uncertain. The base sequence is TGTGCCAGCACTGGGAGGAGTGAAGCTTTCTTT. Its protein product is CASTGRSEAFF.